This T cell receptor (beta chain) was profiled in a study of blood T cell repertoires in COVID-19. As for the study in general: Spain, Italy and the United States supplied samples that represented acute and convalescent COVID-19. PBMCs, B-cell-depleted T cells, or T cells were the source of the cDNA or gDNA that made up the material.

Per the authors' pipeline: Quantification of nucleated cells was approximated via reference gene primer amplification. This table comes from immunoSEQ multiplex PCR, and its TCRdb copy is limited to in-frame clones, with some not included. V, J and clone size were drawn from that table, and D and trimming were deduced from the DNA. The data show fewer than 180,000 clones, with about 90% seen just once and about 4% held by the top ten. The CDR3 runs to 13 residues. V lost 0 bases, J lost 9 bases, and 6 bases stayed unmatched. The germline gives CDR1 SGHDT, CDR2 YYEEEE. The source of this sequence is an older woman with active or convalescent COVID-19. The chain recombines TRBV5-6 with TRBJ2-7; 7 bases line up with TRBD2. Sequences were obtained from peripheral blood. In DNA form, the CDR3 reads TGTGCCAGCAGCTTGGCCGCTAGCGGACCGCAGTACTTC. Translation: CASSLAASGPQYF.